This TCR beta chain was sequenced during a study of Ad26.COV2.S vaccination and SARS-CoV-2 variants. Study information: Ad26.COV2.S was injected intramuscularly once or twice, 56 days apart. Study results and caveats: Non-spike TCR breadth showed similarity between vaccine and placebo recipients. Participants in the vaccine arm had higher spike-specific TCR breadth; placebo recipients had lower. Possibly, TCR breadth and depth analyses underestimated total T cell responses.

Sequenced by immunoSEQ multiplex PCR; TCRdb stores in-frame clones only, minus some. Altogether some 420,000 clones are present, 85% to 90% being singletons, with the ten largest covering around 3.6%. About this clone: Antigen unknown. Other DNA sequences of this sample code for an identical CDR3.

Sample treatment: some 19 received Ad26.COV2.S at low or high dose, single or two shots; 5 received placebo; per-sample allocation not given. Specimen acquisition occurred on day 63 following the initial vaccine or placebo injection. The material was peripheral blood, obtained in a trial of Ad26.COV2.S vaccine versus placebo. The clonotype was recovered from a person aged 18-65 years who received the Ad26.COV2.S COVID-19 vaccine or a placebo.

The CDR3: CASSLGGNYGYTF. For the CDR3, the DNA is TGTGCCAGCAGTTTGGGGGGGAACTATGGCTACACCTTC. The rearrangement links TRBV12-3 or TRBV12-4 to TRBJ1-2, with D possibly being TRBD1 (5 bases). The ends were cut back, 3 bases at V and 2 bases at J, with 7 bases in the middle. This CDR3 region has 13 residues.